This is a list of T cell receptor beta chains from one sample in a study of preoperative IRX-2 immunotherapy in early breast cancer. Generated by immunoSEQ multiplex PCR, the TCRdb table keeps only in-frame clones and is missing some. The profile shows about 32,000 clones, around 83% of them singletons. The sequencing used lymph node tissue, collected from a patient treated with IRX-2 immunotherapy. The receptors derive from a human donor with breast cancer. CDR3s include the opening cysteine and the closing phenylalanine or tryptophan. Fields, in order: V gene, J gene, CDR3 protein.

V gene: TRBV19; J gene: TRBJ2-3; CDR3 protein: CASSIVLAGGGSTDTQYF
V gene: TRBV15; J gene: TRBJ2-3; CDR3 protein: CATSRDKLLGGFTDTQYF
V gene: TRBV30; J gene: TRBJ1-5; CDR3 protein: CAWSVKSNQPQHF
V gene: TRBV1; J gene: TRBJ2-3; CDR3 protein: CASSQDRVLALGTDTQYF
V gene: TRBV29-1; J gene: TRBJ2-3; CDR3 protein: CSVEAGTGVTDTQYF
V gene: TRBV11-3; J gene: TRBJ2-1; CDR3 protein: CASSPRDRGDNEQFF
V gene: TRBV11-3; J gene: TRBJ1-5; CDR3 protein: CASSLRRDGNSNQPQHF
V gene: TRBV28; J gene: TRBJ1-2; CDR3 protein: CASSSGGVYGYTF
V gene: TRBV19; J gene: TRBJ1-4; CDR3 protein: CASSISPGRDTTTNEKLFF
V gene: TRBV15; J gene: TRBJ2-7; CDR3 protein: CATSRDPGRGNEQYF
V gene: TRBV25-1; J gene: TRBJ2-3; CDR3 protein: CASRIGLGDTQYF
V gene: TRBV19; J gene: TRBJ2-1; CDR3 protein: CASTSRAVTVSYNEQFF
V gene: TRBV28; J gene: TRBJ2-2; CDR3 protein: CASRLDRGLTGELFF